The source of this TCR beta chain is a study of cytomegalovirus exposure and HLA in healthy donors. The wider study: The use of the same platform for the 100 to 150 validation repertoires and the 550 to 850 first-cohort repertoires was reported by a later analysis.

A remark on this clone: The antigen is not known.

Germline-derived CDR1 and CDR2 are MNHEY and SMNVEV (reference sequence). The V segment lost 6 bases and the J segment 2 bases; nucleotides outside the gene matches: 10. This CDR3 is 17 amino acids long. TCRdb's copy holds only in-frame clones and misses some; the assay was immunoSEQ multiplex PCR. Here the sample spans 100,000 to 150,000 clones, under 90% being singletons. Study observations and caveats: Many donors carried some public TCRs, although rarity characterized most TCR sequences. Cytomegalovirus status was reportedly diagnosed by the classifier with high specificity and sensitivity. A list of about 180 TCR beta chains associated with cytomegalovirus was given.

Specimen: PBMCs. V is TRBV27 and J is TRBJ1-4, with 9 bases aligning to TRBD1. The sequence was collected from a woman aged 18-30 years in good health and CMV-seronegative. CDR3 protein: CASRTTGGDWTNEKLFF. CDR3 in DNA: TGTGCCAGCAGAACCACAGGGGGCGATTGGACTAATGAAAAACTGTTTTTT.